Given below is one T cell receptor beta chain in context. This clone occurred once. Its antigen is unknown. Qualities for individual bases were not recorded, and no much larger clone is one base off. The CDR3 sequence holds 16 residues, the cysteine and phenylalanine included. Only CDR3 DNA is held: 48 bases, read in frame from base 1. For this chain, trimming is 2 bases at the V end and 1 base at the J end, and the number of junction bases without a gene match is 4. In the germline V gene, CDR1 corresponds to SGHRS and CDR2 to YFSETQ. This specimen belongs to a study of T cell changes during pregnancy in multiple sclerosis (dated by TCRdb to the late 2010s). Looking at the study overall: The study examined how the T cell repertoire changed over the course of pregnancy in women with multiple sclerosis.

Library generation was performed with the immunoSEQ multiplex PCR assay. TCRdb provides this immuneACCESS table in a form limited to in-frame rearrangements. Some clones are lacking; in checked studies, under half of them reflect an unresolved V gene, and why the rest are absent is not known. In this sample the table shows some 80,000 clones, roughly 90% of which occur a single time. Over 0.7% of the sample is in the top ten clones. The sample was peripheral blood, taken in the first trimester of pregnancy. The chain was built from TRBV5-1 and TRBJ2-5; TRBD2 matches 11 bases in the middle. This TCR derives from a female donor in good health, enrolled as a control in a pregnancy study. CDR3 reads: CASSFSGTSGQETQYF. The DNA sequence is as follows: TGCGCCAGCAGCTTTTCCGGGACTAGCGGCCAAGAGACCCAGTACTTC.